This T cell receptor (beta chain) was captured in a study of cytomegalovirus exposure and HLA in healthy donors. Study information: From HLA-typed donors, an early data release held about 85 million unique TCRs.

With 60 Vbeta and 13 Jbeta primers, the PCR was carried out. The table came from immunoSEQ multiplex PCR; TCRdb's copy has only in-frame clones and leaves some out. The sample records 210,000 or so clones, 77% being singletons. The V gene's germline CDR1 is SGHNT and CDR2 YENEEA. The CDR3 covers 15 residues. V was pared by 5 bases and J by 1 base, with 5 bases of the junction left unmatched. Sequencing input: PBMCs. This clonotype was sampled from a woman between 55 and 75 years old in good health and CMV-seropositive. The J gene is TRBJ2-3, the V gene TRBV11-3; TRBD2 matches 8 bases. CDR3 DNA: TGTGCCAGCAGCCCTGATAGCGGGGGCACAGATACGCAGTATTTT. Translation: CASSPDSGGTDTQYF.